This TCR beta chain derives from a study of T cell repertoires and HLA-DP antigens. Study in general: One alloantigen had ten groove amino acid differences from self, the other one.

Study-wide results and caveats: Naive and memory CD4+ cells were analysed together, not apart. Clones undetected before culture averaged 36.3% against one allele and approximately 51% against the other.

Method: immunoSEQ multiplex PCR; TCRdb's copy keeps in-frame clones and lacks some. Of almost 90,000 clones detected, roughly 86% appear once; the ten largest clones hold around 1.7%. Of note for this clone: The antigen remains unidentified.

The CDR3 loop spans 15 amino acids. Trimming cost V 1 base and J 7 bases, with 13 bases left between them. The germline V gene encodes CDR1 LGHNA and CDR2 YSLEER. Negative selection yielded untouched CD4+ T cells of average about 98% purity. The chain combines TRBV4-3 with TRBJ1-4, with D hard to call. Sequenced input: CD4+ T cells from PBMCs. This receptor was identified in a man over 45 in good health and CMV-seronegative. This CDR3 reads CASSQVRSPGEKLFF. The DNA for the CDR3 is TGCGCCAGCAGCCAAGTCCGGAGCCCGGGTGAAAAACTGTTTTTT.